What follows are 8 T cell receptor beta chains derived from one specimen sequenced in a study of response to subunit inactivated influenza vaccine. Each CDR3 protein gets one entry after TCRdb re-called the RT-PCR reads with MiXCR. The sample consists of 550,000 to 800,000 distinct CDR3 sequences, approximately 13% of them appearing once. The specimen was PBMCs from blood, collected 14 days before vaccination. These receptors were taken from a man in his fifties or sixties who received an inactivated influenza vaccine.

This clonotype was seen a handful of times. The CDR3: CASRDTGGRRGYTF. The CDR3 nucleotides are TGTGCCAGCAGAGATACAGGGGGCAGGCGCGGCTACACCTTC. The chain uses TRBV25-1 and TRBJ1-2, with 9 bases that match TRBD1. CDR1 is MGHDK and CDR2 is SYGVNS in the germline V gene. This CDR3 spans 14 amino acids. Trimming removed 6 bases from V and 8 bases from J; junction bases left unmatched: 10.

CDR3 nucleotides: TGTGCCAGCAGCTTTTCCACAGGGAGCGAGCAGTACTTC. Its protein is CASSFSTGSEQYF. V gene TRBV7-6 combines with J gene TRBJ2-7, with D tentatively TRBD1 (6 bases). Trimming cost V 3 bases and J 6 bases, with 12 bases left between them. Germline loops: CDR1 SGHVS, CDR2 FNYEAQ. The CDR3 contains 13 residues.

The chain recombines TRBV13 with TRBJ2-3, with a tentative D call TRBD1 (6 bases). The J call may not be correct, given that the DNA end is closer to TRBJ1-5. Germline CDR1 reads PRHDT; CDR2 reads FYEKMQ (reference sequence). The CDR3 is 14 residues long. The CDR3 loop is CASSRTGNADTQHF. The CDR3 DNA reads TGTGCCAGCAGCCGTACAGGGAACGCAGATACGCAGCATTTT.

The rearrangement uses TRBV27 and TRBJ1-2; 10 nucleotides agree with TRBD1. The junction had 16 bases not matched to a gene; V was cut back by 6 bases and J by 0 bases. The germline V gene has CDR1 MNHEY and CDR2 SMNVEV (reference sequence). The CDR3 has 19 amino acids. CDR3 residues: CASSPLGTGAPRTNYGYTF. The DNA of the CDR3 is TGTGCCAGCAGCCCTCTCGGGACAGGGGCTCCGAGAACTAACTATGGCTACACCTTC.

This clonotype was detected only a few times. The chain carries TRBV20-1 and TRBJ2-7, with 8 bases fitting TRBD2. The CDR3 sequence is 16 residues long. CDR1 DFQATT and CDR2 SNEGSKA come from the germline V gene (reference sequence). V shed 0 bases, J shed 2 bases, and the junction held 9 bases outside the gene matches. The CDR3 here is CSARDSVGRDPYEQYF. CDR3 coding DNA: TGCAGTGCTAGAGATTCGGTCGGGAGGGACCCCTACGAGCAGTACTTC.

The genes are TRBV28 and TRBJ2-7; 7 positions match TRBD1. This CDR3 is 16 amino acids long. V was clipped by 7 bases and J by 5 bases; unmatched bases: 17. Per the germline V gene, CDR1 is MDHEN and CDR2 is SYDVKM. The CDR3 nucleotides read TGTGCCAGCACCCCCGGGGTAGGGGGCGGGTGGCACGAGCAGTACTTC. As protein: CASTPGVGGGWHEQYF.

This chain uses TRBV6-2 or TRBV6-3 with TRBJ1-1; 7 bases line up with TRBD1. CDR3 length: 16 amino acids. The V segment lost 2 bases and the J segment 2 bases; nucleotides outside the gene matches: 8. Germline V gene lookup returns CDR1 MNHEY and CDR2 SVGEGT. As DNA, the CDR3 is TGTGCCAGCAGTTACATGATGGGACAGACAAACACTGAAGCTTTCTTT. Protein: CASSYMMGQTNTEAFF.

This clonotype showed up just a few times. The CDR3 DNA reads TGCAGCGTTGCGCCTTCAGGGTCCACCGGGGAGCTGTTTTTT. It is translated as CSVAPSGSTGELFF. The chain recombines TRBV29-1 with TRBJ2-2; possibly TRBD1 for D (5 bases). The CDR3 covers 14 residues. Trimming stripped 4 bases from V and 4 bases from J, with 13 bases between. Germline CDR1 is SQVTM and CDR2 is ANQGSEA.